One and the same sample provided the 20 T cell receptor beta chains below, sequenced in a study of tumor-infiltrating lymphocytes in primary liver carcinoma. Co-extraction yielded RNA and DNA from roughly 20-30 mg of unsorted bulk tissue. The input was around 0.5 ug total RNA; TCR beta cDNA was made from it with a constant-region primer. Libraries of TCR beta came from three nested multiplex PCR rounds with slightly modified ARM-PCR. Amplification in the first two PCR rounds was performed using TRBV1-TRBV30 forward primers and a C-beta reverse primer for 10 cycles each. TCRdb ran MiXCR on the multiplex PCR reads and lists one entry per CDR3 protein. Of about 44,000 distinct CDR3 sequences detected, roughly 75% appear once; the ten largest clones hold around 41%. What was sequenced was tumor-adjacent normal liver tissue. These receptors originate from a woman in her 30s with primary liver carcinoma and hepatitis B virus infection.

In its sample, this clonotype was seen many times. The gene calls are TRBV7-2 and TRBJ2-3; D gene uncertain. Germline V lookup: CDR1 SGHTA, CDR2 FQGNSA. V was pared by 2 bases and J by 5 bases, with 11 bases between. The CDR3 is 14 residues long. The CDR3 loop is CASSLSGRIDTQYF. Here the CDR3 DNA reads TGTGCCAGCAGCTTATCAGGACGGATAGATACGCAGTATTTT.

As for this clonotype: The junction does not match germline at one end; this may be a read error. The DNA for the CDR3 is TGTGCTAGCAAACGGTTGGGGAAGGGCAAGGACGGGGAGCTGTTTTTT. As protein: CASKRLGKGKDGELFF. The V and J genes are TRBV12-3 or TRBV12-4 and TRBJ2-2; D is undetermined. CDR3 size: 16 residues.

V gene TRBV6-2 or TRBV6-3 combines with J gene TRBJ1-5; no clear D gene. The V and J ends lost 3 bases and 11 bases respectively, with 14 bases between them. CDR1 and CDR2 (germline): MNHEY, SVGEGT. This CDR3 region has 13 residues. CDR3 region: CASSYQRQQSQHF. The CDR3 DNA reads TGTGCCAGCAGTTATCAAAGGCAGCAGTCCCAGCATTTT.

Remarks on this clonotype: Its ends do not fully match the called genes, so a read error is possible. V and J are TRBV6-5 and TRBJ1-4; a possible D gene is TRBD1 (6 bases). The CDR3 is 16 amino acids. Germline V lookup: CDR1 MNHEY, CDR2 SVGAGI. The chain's CDR3 is CTSSDQGHYGNEKLFF. CDR3 in DNA: TGTACCAGCAGTGATCAGGGGCACTATGGCAATGAAAAACTGTTTTTT.

Concerning this clonotype: Germline and junction disagree at one end, which may indicate a read error. The genes are TRBV4-1 and TRBJ2-1, with 7 bases matching TRBD1. There are 13 residues in the CDR3. Germline-derived CDR1 and CDR2 are MGHRA and YSYEKL. The CDR3 reads CTSIRTGVDEQFF. As DNA, the CDR3 is TGCACCAGCATACGTACAGGGGTCGATGAGCAGTTCTTC.

With regard to this clonotype: A read error may produce the germline difference seen at one junction end. The chain has TRBV7-9 and TRBJ2-7, with 7 positions matching TRBD2. Germline CDR1 reads SEHNR; CDR2 reads FQNEAQ (reference sequence). The CDR3 is made up of 14 amino acids. The CDR3 region is CASSSGGLSYKRCF. CDR3 coding DNA: TGTGCCAGCAGCTCGGGAGGCCTCTCCTACAAGCGGTGCTTC.

In the case of this clonotype: One end of the junction does not line up with germline, which may come from a read error. The rearrangement uses TRBV6-2 or TRBV6-3 and TRBJ2-1; D is unresolved. The CDR3 extends over 11 amino acids. Per germline, CDR1 MNHEY and CDR2 SVGEGT. The CDR3 nucleotides are TGTACCAGCAGTGACGGCGGTGAGCACTTCTTC. It codes for CTSSDGGEHFF.

As to this clonotype: The junction departs from the called germline gene at one end, perhaps through a read error. CDR3 coding DNA: TGTGCCAGCAGCTTAGAGGACTCGATAATGGGAACGCAATATTTT. Translating gives CASSLEDSIMGTQYF. The genes are TRBV11-2 and TRBJ2-3; D may be TRBD2 (5 bases). The CDR3 is made up of 15 amino acids. Germline-derived CDR1 and CDR2 are SGHAT and FQNNGV. Supplemented by reference TRBV11-2 and TRBJ2-3, the full variable domain reads EAGVAQSPRYKIIEKRQSVAFWCNPISGHATLYWYQQILGQGPKLLIQFQNNGVVDDSQLPKDRFSAERLKGVDSTLKIQPAKLEDSAVYLCASSLEDSIMGTQYFGPGTRLTVL.

Worth noting for this clonotype: An end of the junction does not agree with germline; a read error may underlie this. The DNA of the CDR3 is TGTGTCAGCGGCCGGGACAGGGCATACTTC. Its protein is CVSGRDRAYF. The chain is built from TRBV6-6 and TRBJ2-7; 9 bases match TRBD1. The CDR3 length is 10 residues. Germline V gene sequence: CDR1 MNHNY, CDR2 SVGAGI (reference sequence).

With respect to this clonotype: One end of the junction fails to match germline, which may point to a read error. V usage is TRBV29-1 and J usage is TRBJ2-1, with D perhaps TRBD2 (5 bases). The CDR3 totals 13 residues. Per the germline V gene, CDR1 is SQVTM and CDR2 is ANQGSEA. The CDR3 sequence: CSVGRRDYNEHFF. The CDR3 nucleotides are TGCAGCGTTGGGAGGCGTGACTACAATGAGCACTTCTTC.

With regard to this clonotype: The final CDR3 position lacks the conserved phenylalanine or tryptophan, pointing to a likely read error. The chain recombines TRBV12-5 with TRBJ2-1, with D unresolved. From germline, CDR1 is LGHNT and CDR2 FRNRAP. The CDR3 spans 13 residues. Trimming stripped 3 bases from V and 6 bases from J, with 9 bases between. The chain's CDR3 is CASGFQKSNEQFL. CDR3 DNA sequence: TGTGCTAGTGGTTTCCAGAAGAGCAATGAGCAGTTCCTC.

Worth noting for this clonotype: The CDR3 end shows no conserved phenylalanine or tryptophan, and so a read error is likely. This chain's CDR3 is CDSSQDSDTGALYGYTL. In DNA, the CDR3 is TGTGACAGCAGCCAAGATTCAGATACCGGGGCACTCTATGGCTACACCTTA. The chain uses TRBV4-2 and TRBJ1-2; a weak D match, TRBD1 (5 bases). Germline V lookup: CDR1 LGHNA, CDR2 YNFKEQ. This CDR3 has 17 amino acids.

The chain combines TRBV7-2 with TRBJ2-4, with D possibly being TRBD1 or TRBD2 (5 bases each). Trimming shortened V by 2 bases and J by 15 bases, and 17 bases separated the two germline ends. This CDR3 is 13 amino acids long. The germline V gene encodes CDR1 SGHTA and CDR2 FQGNSA. The CDR3 DNA follows: TGTGCCAGCAGCTTATGGGGGACCAGGGAATTGTACTTC. It is translated as CASSLWGTRELYF.

As regards this clonotype: Its ends do not fully match the called genes, so a read error is possible. The V call is TRBV4-3, the J call TRBJ2-3; unclear D gene. This CDR3 region has 18 residues. Germline CDR1 is LGHNA and CDR2 is YSLEER. This CDR3 is CANSQSVCLGDPDDTLYF. Written as DNA, the CDR3 is TGCGCCAACAGCCAGTCGGTCTGTCTGGGTGATCCCGATGATACGCTGTATTTT.

The rearrangement links TRBV5-1 to TRBJ2-7; 10 positions match TRBD2. Germline values: CDR1 SGHRS, CDR2 YFSETQ. V trimming: 4 bases; J trimming: 11 bases; junction bases outside the gene matches: 15. The CDR3 is made up of 15 amino acids. CDR3 in DNA: TGCGCCAGCAGCAAAGGGACTAGCGACTCCTATGAGGAGTACTTC. Protein sequence: CASSKGTSDSYEEYF.

This sequence joins TRBV6-2 or TRBV6-3 and TRBJ2-3, with 8 bases that match TRBD2. Germline V gene data show CDR1 as MNHEY and CDR2 as SVGEGT. V gave up 0 bases and J gave up 4 bases; unmatched junction bases: 9. The CDR3 extends over 17 amino acids. The CDR3 protein is CASSYSTREVVADTQYF. The CDR3 coding sequence is TGTGCCAGCAGTTACTCGACGCGGGAGGTCGTCGCAGATACGCAGTATTTT.

A word on this clonotype: A junction end diverges from the germline sequence, so it may reflect a read error. This chain links TRBV6-2 or TRBV6-3 with TRBJ1-3, with a possible D match to TRBD1 (5 bases). Per the germline V gene, CDR1 is MNHEY and CDR2 is SVGEGT. This CDR3 is built from 15 residues. CDR3 protein: CASSSDTGSGNIIYF. In nucleotides, the CDR3 is TGTGCCAGCAGTTCCGACACAGGCTCTGGGAACATCATATATTTT.

The rearrangement uses TRBV20-1 and TRBJ2-1, with TRBD2 identical over 10 bases. Germline CDR1 is DFQATT and CDR2 is SNEGSKA (reference sequence). This CDR3 spans 15 amino acids. With V trimmed by 6 bases and J by 6 bases, 11 bases remained unmatched. The CDR3, as DNA: TGCAGTGCGGCACCGGGACTAGCGCTAATCAATGAGCAGTTCTTC. Protein product: CSAAPGLALINEQFF.

This clonotype was seen once. Sequence at one end of the junction differs from germline and may be a read error. The chain couples TRBV28 to TRBJ2-1, with 9 bases fitting TRBD1. Germline V gene sequence: CDR1 MDHEN, CDR2 SYDVKM. The CDR3 runs to 15 residues. The CDR3 reads CASTLSGQGDNEKFF. The CDR3 nucleotides are TGTGCCAGCACTTTATCGGGACAGGGTGACAATGAGAAGTTCTTC.

This clonotype has more than one count but fewer than ten. The chain employs TRBV20-1 and TRBJ1-5; the D is unclear. CDR3 length equals 14 residues. Germline V gives CDR1 DFQATT, CDR2 SNEGSKA (reference sequence). The V gene lost 1 base and the J gene lost 9 bases, with 16 bases spanning the gap. The CDR3 region is CSARAHGGVGPQHF. CDR3 sequence (DNA): TGCAGTGCTAGAGCCCATGGTGGGGTAGGGCCCCAGCATTTT.